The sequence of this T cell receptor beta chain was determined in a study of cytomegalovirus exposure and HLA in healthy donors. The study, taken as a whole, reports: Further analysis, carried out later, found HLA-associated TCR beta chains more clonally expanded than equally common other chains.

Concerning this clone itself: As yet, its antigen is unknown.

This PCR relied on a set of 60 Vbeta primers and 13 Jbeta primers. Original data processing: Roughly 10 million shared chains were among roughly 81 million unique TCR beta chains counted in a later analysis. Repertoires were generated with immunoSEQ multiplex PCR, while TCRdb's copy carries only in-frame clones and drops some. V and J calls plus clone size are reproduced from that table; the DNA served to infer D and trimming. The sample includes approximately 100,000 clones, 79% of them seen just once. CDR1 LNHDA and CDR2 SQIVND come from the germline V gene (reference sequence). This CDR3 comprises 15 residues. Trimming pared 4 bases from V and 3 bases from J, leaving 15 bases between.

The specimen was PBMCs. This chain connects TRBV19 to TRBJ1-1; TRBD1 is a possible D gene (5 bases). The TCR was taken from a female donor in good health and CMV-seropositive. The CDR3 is CASSTPRTLDTEAFF. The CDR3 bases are TGTGCCAGTAGTACCCCCCGGACACTCGACACTGAAGCTTTCTTT.